This T cell receptor (beta chain) derives from a study of CXCR3-negative and CXCR3-positive naive CD8 T cells. As for the study in general: The study obtained some 150 million TRB reads, about 1.5 +/- 0.3 million per library. Study-level findings and limits: For the naive subsets, surface CD5 was similar, and TCR strength was inferred from TRB CDR3 properties. Researchers report CXCR3 expression partially decreased after cryopreservation, with fresh PBMCs used in most assays.

CDR1 is MGHDK, CDR2 SYGVNS, per germline. There are 15 residues in the CDR3. Libraries of TRB cDNA were made by 5' RACE and carried UMIs. No DNA is given; TCRdb re-called the 5' RACE reads and lists each CDR3 protein once. The table counts under 65,000 distinct CDR3 sequences; about a quarter lies in the top ten. Every individual CD8+ T cell subset underwent sorting in triplicate at approximately 310,000 cells apiece. As regards this clonotype: Its antigen is not known.

This TCR derives from a human donor in good health. Some clones in this sample may be carry-over from other donors' samples. Sequenced material: memory CD8+ T cells from blood. The V call is TRBV25-1, the J call TRBJ1-2; TCRdb proposes TRBD1, but this gene call is untestable without DNA. This CDR3 is CASSEGPRLDYGYTF.